This TCR beta chain came from a study of blood T cells in healthy people across ages. A second about 6 to 12 cycle PCR used barcoded and J-beta primers. MiXCR, applied by TCRdb to the 5' RACE reads, yields one record per CDR3 protein. This sample carries around 500,000 distinct CDR3 sequences, around half of them seen once, and the ten largest clones take approximately 25%. CDR1 and CDR2 (germline): SGHTA, FQGTGA. The CDR3 has 15 amino acids. The V end was cut by 3 bases, the J end by 0 bases, with 6 bases between. The material sequenced was blood. The TCR originated in a man older than 75 in good health. The rearrangement joins TRBV7-3 to TRBJ1-6, with D uncertain. CDR3 in DNA: TGTGCCAGCAGCTTTGGGGTCTCCTATAATTCACCCCTCCACTTT. It is translated as CASSFGVSYNSPLHF.